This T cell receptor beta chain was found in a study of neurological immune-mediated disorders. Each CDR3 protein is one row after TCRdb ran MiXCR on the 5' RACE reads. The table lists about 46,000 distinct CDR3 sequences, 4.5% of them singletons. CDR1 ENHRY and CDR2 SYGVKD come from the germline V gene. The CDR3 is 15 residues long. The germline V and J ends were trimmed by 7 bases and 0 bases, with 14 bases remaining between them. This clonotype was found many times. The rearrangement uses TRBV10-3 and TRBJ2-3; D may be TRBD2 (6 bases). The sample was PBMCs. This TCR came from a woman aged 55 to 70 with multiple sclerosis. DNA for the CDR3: TGTGCCATCACTACTAGCCCCTCCAGCACAGATACGCAGTATTTT. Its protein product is CAITTSPSSTDTQYF.